The 4 T cell receptor beta chains listed next were all sequenced from one sample in a study of cytomegalovirus exposure and HLA in healthy donors. Sequenced by immunoSEQ multiplex PCR; TCRdb stores in-frame clones only, minus some. Seen here are around 190,000 clones, 86% observed once, and the top ten hold less than 9.5%. The sample taken for sequencing was PBMCs. These TCRs come from a man aged 25-45 years in good health and CMV-seropositive.

This clone was seen a single time. The gene calls are TRBV4-2 and TRBJ2-1; a weak D match, TRBD2 (6 bases). The CDR3 consists of 16 residues. Trimming shortened V by 1 base and J by 4 bases, and 14 bases separated the two germline ends. Germline values: CDR1 LGHNA, CDR2 YNFKEQ. DNA for the CDR3: TGTGCCAGCAGCCAAGTTGGAGCGGGTACATACAATGAGCAGTTCTTC. Translation gives CASSQVGAGTYNEQFF.

The chain carries TRBV7-8 and TRBJ1-5, with a possible D match to TRBD1 (5 bases). The V gene lost 4 bases and the J gene lost 0 bases, with 16 bases spanning the gap. Per the germline V gene, CDR1 is SGHVS and CDR2 is FQNEAQ. The CDR3 totals 17 residues. Here the CDR3 DNA reads TGTGCCAGCAGCTCCCGCGCGGCAGGGTATAGCAATCAGCCCCAGCATTTT. Translating gives CASSSRAAGYSNQPQHF.

The CDR3 protein is CAWSGGADTGELFF. Written as DNA, the CDR3 is TGTGCCTGGAGTGGAGGGGCCGACACCGGGGAGCTGTTTTTT. This chain uses TRBV30 with TRBJ2-2; D may match TRBD1 or TRBD2 (5 bases each). V was trimmed by 1 base and J by 3 bases, leaving 9 bases between them. Germline V gene data show CDR1 as GTSNPN and CDR2 as SVGIG (reference sequence). This CDR3 is built from 14 residues.

The V gene is TRBV5-6, the J gene TRBJ2-5, with TRBD1 matching 7 bases. V shed 2 bases and J 5 bases; nucleotides not matched to a gene: 6. From germline, CDR1 is SGHDT and CDR2 YYEEEE. This CDR3 is built from 14 residues. This chain's CDR3 is CASSLRGLRETQYF. CDR3 DNA sequence: TGTGCCAGCAGCTTAAGGGGGCTCCGGGAGACCCAGTACTTC.